Sequencing of this TCR beta chain was carried out in a study of blood T cell repertoires in COVID-19. At the level of the study: The samples span acute and convalescent COVID-19 from the United States, Italy and Spain.

Those enrolled, adults aged roughly 18 to 95 years, came from about two dozen US areas. Self-reported history from a screening survey and questionnaire set each donor's cohort. Exposed participants came across a COVID-19 case within 2 weeks before study entry. Repertoires were generated with immunoSEQ multiplex PCR, while TCRdb's copy carries only in-frame clones and drops some. This sample has 220,000 or so clones, with approximately 90% found just once. The sequence came from a man between 50 and 59 years old who had been exposed to COVID-19. The sample comprised PBMCs or T cells enriched from blood (not recorded which).

CDR3 amino acids: CASSTQVGREQYV. In DNA, the CDR3 is TGTGCCAGCAGCACCCAGGTGGGGCGCGAGCAGTACGTC. V usage is TRBV7-2 and J usage is TRBJ2-7, with D tentatively TRBD1 (5 bases). CDR1 SGHTA and CDR2 FQGNSA come from the germline V gene. The length of the CDR3 is 13 residues. V was trimmed by 5 bases and J by 6 bases, leaving 14 bases between them.